This T cell receptor (beta chain) is drawn from a study of regulatory T cells in long-lasting Graves disease. Time point noted: newly diagnosed GD, antithyroid drugs for less than 3 months. TCR sequences were obtained from RNA taken from PBMCs. From germline, CDR1 is GTSNPN and CDR2 SVGIG (reference sequence). Trimming removed 8 bases from V and 0 bases from J; junction bases left unmatched: 0. The CDR3 spans 14 residues. Overall study findings and caveats: Since the sample size was small, accuracy may have been reduced.

TCR beta libraries were built with iRepertoire HTBI primers and Arm-PCR of CDR3 regions. TCRdb used MiXCR to reprocess the multiplex PCR reads, holding one entry per CDR3 protein. The top ten hold less than 15% of the sample, which has some 460,000 distinct CDR3 sequences, 15% to 20% seen once. This clonotype appeared many times. Antigen specificity is unknown. These same records also appear under a second study, on T cells in Graves' hyperthyroidism and ophthalmopathy. This second study notes: Newly diagnosed hyperthyroidism patients aged 18 to 65 years had disease lasting under 2 months. HTBI primers drove first-round RT-PCR of the TCR CDR3.

The receptor's source is a man between 40 and 49 years old with Graves disease. V and J are TRBV30 and TRBJ2-1, with 14 positions matching TRBD2. Sequencing was performed on peripheral blood mononuclear cells (PBMCs), taken at new diagnosis, from a patient treated with antithyroid drugs. The CDR3 bases are TGTGCCGGGACTAGCGGGAGCTCCTACAATGAGCAGTTCTTC. Amino acids: CAGTSGSSYNEQFF.